This is a list of T cell receptor beta chains from one sample in a study of graft-versus-host responses after intestinal transplantation. The method was immunoSEQ multiplex PCR; TCRdb's version includes in-frame clones alone and lacks a portion of them. The repertoire holds about 120,000 clones, with over 85% as singletons. For these receptors, no antigen is known. Sequences were derived from unstimulated CD4+ T cells sorted from spleen or lymph node cells, sampled before transplant. These receptors were collected from a human donor who was the organ donor for an intestinal transplant. Both conserved end residues are part of each CDR3. D genes are given only for firm matches. Not every row has a clone size; where given, it reads once, few, many or a size class.

d_call clone_size j_call v_call cdr3_aa cdr3_nt
TRBD1 - TRBJ1-1 TRBV5-1 CASSLGQGGNTEAFF TGCGCCAGCAGCTTGGGACAGGGCGGTAACACTGAAGCTTTCTTT
TRBD2 - TRBJ2-5 TRBV5-1 CASSLPGLAGGETQYF TGCGCCAGCAGCTTACCGGGACTAGCGGGGGGGGAGACCCAGTACTTC
- - TRBJ2-1 TRBV2 CASSTTWGSEQFF TGTGCCAGCAGCACTACGTGGGGAAGTGAGCAGTTCTTC
TRBD2 once TRBJ2-4 TRBV10-2 CASSENQSGGINIQYF TGCGCCAGCAGTGAAAATCAGTCGGGGGGAATAAACATTCAGTACTTC
- - TRBJ2-7 TRBV5-6 CASSLVLSGGPYEQYF TGTGCCAGCAGCTTGGTTTTGTCAGGGGGGCCCTACGAGCAGTACTTC
- - TRBJ1-2 TRBV6-1 CASSSGGGYTF TGTGCCAGCTCATCCGGGGGTGGCTACACCTTC
- - TRBJ1-5 TRBV19 CASSISGGPQPQHF TGTGCCAGTAGTATTTCTGGGGGCCCTCAGCCCCAGCATTTT
- - TRBJ2-7 TRBV18 CASSPGVGLVSYEQYF TGTGCCAGCTCACCAGGCGTGGGGTTAGTCTCCTACGAGCAGTACTTC
- - TRBJ2-5 TRBV7-9 CASSAQETQYF TGTGCCAGCAGCGCCCAAGAGACCCAGTACTTC
- - TRBJ1-5 TRBV30 CAWALQGNQPQHF TGTGCCTGGGCACTACAGGGCAATCAGCCCCAGCATTTT
- - TRBJ1-5 TRBV5-8 CASRSIGIQPQHF TGTGCCAGCAGATCCATAGGTATTCAGCCCCAGCATTTT
- once TRBJ2-7 TRBV7-9 CASSLAGSLAYEQYF TGTGCCAGCAGCTTAGCCGGATCCTTAGCCTACGAGCAGTACTTC
- - TRBJ2-3 TRBV28 CASSTDREPLLDTQYF TGTGCCAGCAGTACCGATCGCGAACCCCTTTTGGATACGCAGTATTTT
TRBD1 once TRBJ1-4 TRBV5-4 CASSPGGQGASEKLFF TGTGCCAGCAGCCCGGGGGGACAGGGGGCTTCTGAAAAACTGTTTTTT
- - TRBJ2-7 TRBV18 CASSPFTGSDEQYF TGTGCCAGCTCACCATTTACAGGGAGCGACGAGCAGTACTTC
- - TRBJ1-2 TRBV6-5 CASSEYRGQVGYTF TGTGCCAGCAGTGAGTACCGGGGCCAAGTGGGCTACACCTTC
TRBD2 once TRBJ2-7 TRBV13 CASSWTSGISIEQYF TGTGCCAGCAGCTGGACTAGCGGCATAAGCATCGAGCAGTACTTC
- - TRBJ2-2 TRBV9 CASSLLGNTGELFF TGTGCCAGCAGCCTCCTGGGGAACACCGGGGAGCTGTTTTTT
- - TRBJ1-1 TRBV7-9 CASSLNTEAFF TGTGCCAGCAGCTTAAACACTGAAGCTTTCTTT
TRBD1 - TRBJ2-2 TRBV7-9 CASSTRPGQGKTGELFF TGTGCCAGCAGCACACGGCCGGGACAGGGTAAAACCGGGGAGCTGTTTTTT
- - TRBJ1-2 TRBV19 CASSVQGWGYTF TGTGCCAGTAGTGTACAGGGCTGGGGCTACACCTTC
- - TRBJ2-2 TRBV5-1 CASSSPPTTGRHAGELFF TGCGCCAGCAGCTCACCCCCCACAACAGGGCGGCACGCCGGGGAGCTGTTTTTT
- - TRBJ2-7 TRBV19 CASSIELGRTYEQYF TGTGCCAGTAGTATAGAATTGGGCAGGACCTACGAGCAGTACTTC
- - TRBJ2-7 TRBV2 CASRSLYEQYF TGTGCCAGCAGAAGCCTTTACGAGCAGTACTTC
- - TRBJ2-2 TRBV7-9 CASSLEQAQLFF TGTGCCAGCAGCTTAGAACAGGCGCAGCTGTTTTTT
- - TRBJ2-1 TRBV19 CASSMSSGSHNEQFF TGTGCCAGTAGTATGTCCTCGGGGTCCCACAATGAGCAGTTCTTC
- - TRBJ2-1 TRBV5-4 CASSLGGREQYNEQFF TGTGCCAGCAGCTTGGGGGGGCGGGAACAGTACAATGAGCAGTTCTTC
TRBD2 - TRBJ2-7 TRBV7-2 CASTASGTRSEQYF TGTGCCAGCACCGCTAGCGGGACCAGGTCCGAGCAGTACTTC
TRBD2 - TRBJ2-3 TRBV5-1 CASSLGLAGGTDTQYF TGCGCCAGCAGCTTGGGACTAGCGGGAGGGACAGATACGCAGTATTTT
- - TRBJ2-5 TRBV5-1 CASSLAQVIPETQYF TGCGCCAGCAGCTTGGCGCAGGTAATTCCAGAGACCCAGTACTTC
TRBD2 - TRBJ2-7 TRBV11-3 CASSLTTSEGGEQYF TGTGCCAGCAGCCTCACGACTAGCGAGGGAGGCGAGCAGTACTTC
- - TRBJ2-7 TRBV7-2 CASSLRGGDEQYF TGTGCCAGCAGCTTACGAGGGGGGGACGAGCAGTACTTC
TRBD1 - TRBJ1-1 TRBV6-5 CASRTGMGNTEAFF TGTGCCAGCAGGACAGGGATGGGAAACACTGAAGCTTTCTTT
- - TRBJ1-1 TRBV6-6 CASSYTGGAFF TGTGCCAGCAGTTATACTGGAGGGGCTTTCTTT
TRBD2 - TRBJ2-3 TRBV5-1 CASSWGAGKGQDTQYF TGCGCCAGCAGCTGGGGAGCGGGGAAAGGCCAAGATACGCAGTATTTT
- - TRBJ2-2 TRBV19 CASSIFRWGEPTEELFF TGTGCCAGTAGTATCTTCCGGTGGGGGGAGCCCACCGAGGAGCTGTTTTTT
- - TRBJ2-4 TRBV7-9 CASSQISRGNIQYF TGTGCCAGCAGCCAAATAAGCCGAGGGAACATTCAGTACTTC
TRBD1 - TRBJ2-3 TRBV11-3 CASSTSPTGITDTQYF TGTGCCAGCAGCACCTCCCCGACAGGGATAACTGATACGCAGTATTTT
TRBD2 - TRBJ2-1 TRBV7-9 CASSLTAGGPDEQFF TGTGCCAGCAGCTTAACCGCGGGAGGGCCGGATGAGCAGTTCTTC
- - TRBJ2-2 TRBV4-1 CASSQAWSGELFF TGCGCCAGCAGCCAAGCCTGGTCCGGGGAGCTGTTTTTT
- few TRBJ1-4 TRBV30 CAWSGGAYEKLFF TGTGCCTGGAGTGGAGGGGCTTACGAAAAACTGTTTTTT
- - TRBJ2-7 TRBV5-1 CASSLGQVYEQYF TGCGCCAGCAGCTTGGGACAGGTTTACGAGCAGTACTTC
TRBD2 - TRBJ2-2 TRBV4-2 CASSQVGTSWGTGELFF TGTGCCAGCAGCCAAGTCGGGACTAGCTGGGGCACCGGGGAGCTGTTTTTT
- - TRBJ1-6 TRBV21-1 CAREPSCGDHF TGTGCCAGAGAACCAAGCTGCGGAGATCACTTT
- - TRBJ2-7 TRBV15 CATSVLRDNSYEQYF TGTGCCACCAGCGTACTCCGGGACAACTCCTACGAGCAGTACTTC